The rows below give T cell receptor beta chains drawn from one sample of a study of CD8 T cells in ankylosing spondylitis. Via MiXCR, TCRdb re-called the 5' RACE reads, giving one row per CDR3 protein. Of fewer than 550,000 distinct CDR3 sequences in the sample, about 5.7% were seen once. Sequenced sample: blood, either unsorted or a sorted T cell fraction (not recorded which). These receptors all come from a male donor with ankylosing spondylitis. CDR3s include the opening cysteine and the closing phenylalanine or tryptophan. Each record gives: J gene, D gene, clone size, V gene, CDR3 protein, CDR3 DNA. The D gene is left open where the match is weak. The size of a clone is reported for some rows only, either as once, few or many, or as a class for expanded clones.

J gene: TRBJ1-1
D gene: -
clone size: many
V gene: TRBV20-1
CDR3 protein: CSAKTGNTEAFF
CDR3 DNA: TGCAGTGCTAAGACAGGCAACACTGAAGCTTTCTTT

J gene: TRBJ2-1
D gene: TRBD2
clone size: -
V gene: TRBV7-2
CDR3 protein: CASSPRLAGGPEQFF
CDR3 DNA: TGTGCCAGCAGCCCCAGACTAGCGGGGGGCCCTGAGCAGTTCTTC

J gene: TRBJ2-1
D gene: TRBD2
clone size: few
V gene: TRBV7-8
CDR3 protein: CASSLGLAGTISYNEQFF
CDR3 DNA: TGTGCCAGCAGCTTAGGTCTAGCGGGCACCATCTCCTACAATGAGCAGTTCTTC

J gene: TRBJ2-7
D gene: TRBD1
clone size: many
V gene: TRBV5-1
CDR3 protein: CASSRTGGFYEQYF
CDR3 DNA: TGCGCCAGCAGCAGAACAGGGGGGTTCTACGAGCAGTACTTC

J gene: TRBJ2-7
D gene: -
clone size: few
V gene: TRBV6-2/TRBV6-3
CDR3 protein: CASLPDTPYEQYF
CDR3 DNA: TGTGCCAGCCTCCCTGACACTCCCTACGAGCAGTACTTC

J gene: TRBJ2-3
D gene: -
clone size: -
V gene: TRBV29-1
CDR3 protein: CSVEDLGASTDTQYF
CDR3 DNA: TGCAGCGTTGAAGATCTCGGGGCCAGCACAGATACGCAGTATTTT

J gene: TRBJ1-1
D gene: TRBD1
clone size: many
V gene: TRBV12-3/TRBV12-4
CDR3 protein: CASSPPRQGLRYTEAFF
CDR3 DNA: TGTGCCAGCAGCCCCCCCCGACAGGGGCTGAGGTACACTGAAGCTTTCTTT

J gene: TRBJ2-5
D gene: -
clone size: many
V gene: TRBV7-2
CDR3 protein: CASSLAGGPKETQYF
CDR3 DNA: TGTGCCAGCAGCTTAGCGGGGGGCCCAAAAGAGACCCAGTACTTC

J gene: TRBJ2-5
D gene: -
clone size: many
V gene: TRBV20-1
CDR3 protein: CSAVHNGLRGTQYF
CDR3 DNA: TGCAGTGCCGTGCATAACGGCCTTCGCGGGACCCAGTACTTC

J gene: TRBJ2-1
D gene: TRBD1
clone size: many
V gene: TRBV5-1
CDR3 protein: CASSARDRVLHEQFF
CDR3 DNA: TGCGCCAGCAGCGCCCGGGACAGGGTGCTCCATGAGCAGTTCTTC

J gene: TRBJ2-3
D gene: TRBD1
clone size: many
V gene: TRBV7-2
CDR3 protein: CASTLTGGETDTQYF
CDR3 DNA: TGTGCCAGCACCTTGACAGGGGGCGAAACAGATACGCAGTATTTT

J gene: TRBJ2-1
D gene: -
clone size: many
V gene: TRBV12-3/TRBV12-4
CDR3 protein: CASSPSGVNYNEQFF
CDR3 DNA: TGTGCCAGCAGTCCCTCGGGAGTGAATTACAATGAGCAGTTCTTC

J gene: TRBJ2-5
D gene: -
clone size: many
V gene: TRBV24-1
CDR3 protein: CATSDVLEVETQYF
CDR3 DNA: TGTGCCACCAGTGATGTCCTCGAGGTTGAGACCCAGTACTTC

J gene: TRBJ2-1
D gene: -
clone size: -
V gene: TRBV30
CDR3 protein: CAWSVQGLGEQFF
CDR3 DNA: TGTGCCTGGAGTGTACAAGGGCTGGGTGAGCAGTTCTTC

J gene: TRBJ1-5
D gene: -
clone size: many
V gene: TRBV7-9
CDR3 protein: CASSSGDQPQHF
CDR3 DNA: TGTGCCAGCAGCTCGGGGGATCAGCCCCAGCATTTT

J gene: TRBJ2-3
D gene: -
clone size: many
V gene: TRBV4-3
CDR3 protein: CASSQLHFTDTQYF
CDR3 DNA: TGCGCCAGCAGCCAATTACACTTCACAGATACGCAGTATTTT

J gene: TRBJ1-4
D gene: -
clone size: many
V gene: TRBV12-3/TRBV12-4
CDR3 protein: CASSSIGPGAEKLFF
CDR3 DNA: TGTGCCAGCAGTTCGATCGGGCCAGGAGCGGAAAAACTGTTTTTT

J gene: TRBJ2-5
D gene: TRBD2
clone size: -
V gene: TRBV7-2
CDR3 protein: CASSFQRGAKETQYF
CDR3 DNA: TGTGCCAGCAGCTTTCAGCGGGGAGCTAAAGAGACCCAGTACTTC

J gene: TRBJ2-5
D gene: TRBD1
clone size: many
V gene: TRBV15
CDR3 protein: CATSVGTGGLETQYF
CDR3 DNA: TGTGCCACCAGCGTAGGGACAGGGGGATTGGAGACCCAGTACTTC

J gene: TRBJ2-2
D gene: -
clone size: -
V gene: TRBV20-1
CDR3 protein: CSARVLEEGWDGELFF
CDR3 DNA: TGCAGTGCTAGAGTCCTGGAGGAAGGGTGGGACGGGGAGCTGTTTTTT

J gene: TRBJ2-3
D gene: TRBD2
clone size: many
V gene: TRBV7-2
CDR3 protein: CASSQVSGALDTQYF
CDR3 DNA: TGTGCCAGCAGCCAGGTTAGCGGGGCACTGGATACGCAGTATTTT

J gene: TRBJ2-7
D gene: -
clone size: many
V gene: TRBV18
CDR3 protein: CASSPPGLDYEQYF
CDR3 DNA: TGTGCCAGCTCACCACCGGGCCTCGACTACGAGCAGTACTTC

J gene: TRBJ2-1
D gene: TRBD2
clone size: many
V gene: TRBV4-1
CDR3 protein: CASSQGGRAMNEQFF
CDR3 DNA: TGCGCCAGCAGCCAAGGCGGGAGGGCCATGAATGAGCAGTTCTTC

J gene: TRBJ1-3
D gene: -
clone size: many
V gene: TRBV11-2
CDR3 protein: CASSSRIAGNTIYF
CDR3 DNA: TGTGCCAGCAGCTCCCGTATAGCTGGAAACACCATATATTTT

J gene: TRBJ1-1
D gene: -
clone size: many
V gene: TRBV11-2
CDR3 protein: CASSLTGAEAFF
CDR3 DNA: TGTGCCAGCAGCTTAACTGGGGCTGAAGCTTTCTTT

J gene: TRBJ1-1
D gene: -
clone size: many
V gene: TRBV6-1
CDR3 protein: CASSEIGVITEAFF
CDR3 DNA: TGTGCCAGCAGTGAAATAGGGGTAATCACTGAAGCTTTCTTT

J gene: TRBJ2-1
D gene: -
clone size: many
V gene: TRBV5-1
CDR3 protein: CASSATDNEQFF
CDR3 DNA: TGCGCCAGCAGCGCTACAGACAATGAGCAGTTCTTC

J gene: TRBJ1-2
D gene: -
clone size: many
V gene: TRBV20-1
CDR3 protein: CSAAPGDYGYTF
CDR3 DNA: TGCAGTGCTGCTCCGGGAGATTATGGCTACACCTTC

J gene: TRBJ2-1
D gene: -
clone size: -
V gene: TRBV3-1
CDR3 protein: CASSQVNNEQFF
CDR3 DNA: TGTGCCAGCAGCCAAGTGAATAATGAGCAGTTCTTC

J gene: TRBJ1-3
D gene: -
clone size: many
V gene: TRBV20-1
CDR3 protein: CSGSRLASRFGNTIYF
CDR3 DNA: TGCAGTGGTTCCCGGCTAGCATCCAGGTTTGGAAACACCATATATTTT

J gene: TRBJ1-2
D gene: -
clone size: many
V gene: TRBV5-1
CDR3 protein: CASSFDRRDYGYTF
CDR3 DNA: TGCGCCAGCAGCTTCGACAGGAGGGACTATGGCTACACCTTC

J gene: TRBJ1-3
D gene: -
clone size: many
V gene: TRBV9
CDR3 protein: CASSDPSGNTIYF
CDR3 DNA: TGTGCCAGCAGCGATCCCTCTGGAAACACCATATATTTT

J gene: TRBJ2-6
D gene: TRBD1
clone size: many
V gene: TRBV29-1
CDR3 protein: CSVGTGQESSGANVLTF
CDR3 DNA: TGCAGCGTTGGAACCGGACAGGAGAGCTCTGGGGCCAACGTCCTGACTTTC

J gene: TRBJ2-7
D gene: -
clone size: many
V gene: TRBV6-2/TRBV6-3
CDR3 protein: CASSIPSGTGLGGSYEQYF
CDR3 DNA: TGTGCCAGCAGTATTCCCTCCGGGACAGGACTAGGAGGTTCCTACGAGCAGTACTTC

J gene: TRBJ2-5
D gene: TRBD1
clone size: many
V gene: TRBV4-2
CDR3 protein: CASSQNRGRTQYF
CDR3 DNA: TGTGCCAGCAGCCAGAACAGGGGGAGAACCCAGTACTTC

J gene: TRBJ1-1
D gene: -
clone size: many
V gene: TRBV15
CDR3 protein: CATSPSWGNTEAFF
CDR3 DNA: TGTGCCACCAGCCCTTCGTGGGGGAACACTGAAGCTTTCTTT

J gene: TRBJ2-5
D gene: -
clone size: few
V gene: TRBV5-1
CDR3 protein: CASSLEWVRETQYF
CDR3 DNA: TGCGCCAGCAGCTTGGAATGGGTACGGGAGACCCAGTACTTC

J gene: TRBJ2-3
D gene: TRBD2
clone size: many
V gene: TRBV5-1
CDR3 protein: CASSLRLASTDTQYF
CDR3 DNA: TGCGCCAGCAGCTTAAGACTAGCGAGCACAGATACGCAGTATTTT

J gene: TRBJ2-2
D gene: -
clone size: many
V gene: TRBV7-9
CDR3 protein: CASSLSHTGELFF
CDR3 DNA: TGTGCCAGCAGCTTAAGTCACACCGGGGAGCTGTTTTTT

J gene: TRBJ2-1
D gene: TRBD2
clone size: few
V gene: TRBV7-9
CDR3 protein: CASSFAYRSGSRDEQFF
CDR3 DNA: TGTGCCAGCAGCTTCGCCTATCGTAGCGGGAGTCGGGATGAGCAGTTCTTC

J gene: TRBJ1-6
D gene: TRBD1
clone size: many
V gene: TRBV7-9
CDR3 protein: CASSLRTGESPLHF
CDR3 DNA: TGTGCCAGCAGCCTCCGGACAGGGGAATCACCCCTCCACTTT

J gene: TRBJ2-7
D gene: -
clone size: -
V gene: TRBV27
CDR3 protein: CASSSWVTYEQYF
CDR3 DNA: TGTGCCAGCAGCTCTTGGGTCACCTACGAGCAGTACTTC

J gene: TRBJ2-2
D gene: -
clone size: many
V gene: TRBV20-1
CDR3 protein: CSAREFSRAIGELFF
CDR3 DNA: TGCAGTGCTAGAGAGTTTTCCAGGGCCATCGGGGAGCTGTTTTTT

J gene: TRBJ2-3
D gene: TRBD1
clone size: many
V gene: TRBV5-1
CDR3 protein: CASTGTEGSTQYF
CDR3 DNA: TGCGCCAGCACCGGGACAGAAGGGAGTACGCAGTATTTT

J gene: TRBJ1-5
D gene: -
clone size: many
V gene: TRBV28
CDR3 protein: CASSYRALNQPQHF
CDR3 DNA: TGTGCCAGCAGTTACAGGGCCCTCAATCAGCCCCAGCATTTT

J gene: TRBJ1-6
D gene: TRBD1
clone size: many
V gene: TRBV6-5
CDR3 protein: CASSWETGTNSPLHF
CDR3 DNA: TGTGCCAGCAGTTGGGAGACAGGGACTAATTCACCCCTCCACTTT

J gene: TRBJ1-1
D gene: -
clone size: many
V gene: TRBV12-3/TRBV12-4
CDR3 protein: CASRVRDGAMNTEAFF
CDR3 DNA: TGTGCCAGCAGAGTGCGGGATGGGGCAATGAACACTGAAGCTTTCTTT

J gene: TRBJ1-1
D gene: -
clone size: many
V gene: TRBV20-1
CDR3 protein: CSARRPHWGNTEAFF
CDR3 DNA: TGCAGTGCTCGGAGACCCCACTGGGGGAACACTGAAGCTTTCTTT